Presented here are 26 T cell receptor beta chains from one specimen sequenced in a study of cytomegalovirus exposure and HLA in healthy donors (dated by TCRdb to the late 2010s). Library preparation was by the immunoSEQ multiplex PCR assay. A mixture of 60 forward primers for TCR Vbeta segments and 13 reverse primers for TCR Jbeta segments was used in the multiplex PCR. Held by TCRdb, this immuneACCESS table contains in-frame sequences only and omits some clones. Under half of the omission traces to an unresolved V gene where checked; the cause of the rest is unknown. Recorded for this sample are about 98,000 clones; about 74% of them occurred a single time. The ten largest account for about 1.8% of the sample. Sequencing used PBMCs. These receptors all come from a male donor in good health and CMV-seronegative.

The genes are TRBV11-3 and TRBJ1-1; 9 nucleotides line up with TRBD1. The CDR3 spans 15 residues. The J segment lost 4 bases and the V segment lost 5 bases, leaving 8 bases of the junction unmatched. Germline CDR1 SGHNT, CDR2 YENEEA. DNA for the CDR3: TGTGCCAGCAGCCCATCCGGGACAGGGATCACTGAAGCTTTCTTT. Its translation is CASSPSGTGITEAFF. Together with reference TRBV11-3 and TRBJ1-1, the CDR3 gives the full variable domain: EAGVVQSPRYKIIEKKQPVAFWCNPISGHNTLYWYLQNLGQGPELLIRYENEEAVDDSQLPKDRFSAERLKGVDSTLKIQPAELGDSAVYLCASSPSGTGITEAFFGQGTRLTVV.

The chain combines TRBV19 with TRBJ2-7; TRBD2 aligns across 7 bases. V trimming: 6 bases; J trimming: 4 bases; junction bases outside the gene matches: 15. This CDR3 is 16 amino acids long. Germline V CDR1 and CDR2: LNHDA, SQIVND (reference sequence). CDR3 in amino acids: CASSPVGRVGGYEQYF. The DNA of the CDR3 is TGTGCCAGTAGCCCCGTGGGGAGGGTAGGTGGATACGAGCAGTACTTC.

This chain uses TRBV19 with TRBJ2-7, with D maybe TRBD1 (7 bases). CDR1 is LNHDA, CDR2 SQIVND, per germline (reference sequence). V shed 10 bases and J shed 1 base, with 17 bases lying between them. This CDR3 spans 14 amino acids. The CDR3 here is CATGGTVGSYEQYF. In DNA form, the CDR3 reads TGTGCCACAGGAGGGACAGTGGGTTCCTACGAGCAGTACTTC.

The rearrangement uses TRBV11-2 and TRBJ2-1; D is perhaps TRBD1 (6 bases). The CDR3 has 14 amino acids. Germline assignment: CDR1 SGHAT and CDR2 FQNNGV. Trimming stripped 2 bases from V and 8 bases from J, with 13 bases between. CDR3 coding DNA: TGTGCCAGCAGCTTATTTGGGCAGGGGTATGAGCAGTTCTTC. Amino acids: CASSLFGQGYEQFF.

The V and J genes are TRBV2 and TRBJ2-5, with a tentative D call TRBD1 (6 bases). CDR3 length: 14 amino acids. The germline V gene encodes CDR1 SNHLY and CDR2 FYNNEI. The germline V and J ends were trimmed by 5 bases and 5 bases, with 15 bases remaining between them. The CDR3 loop reads CASSYTGFSETQYF. As DNA, the CDR3 is TGTGCCAGCAGTTACACAGGGTTTTCGGAGACCCAGTACTTC.

The chain uses TRBV7-3 and TRBJ2-5; a weak D match, TRBD2 (7 bases). V was clipped by 5 bases and J by 1 base, with 20 bases between them. The CDR3 spans 17 residues. Germline V CDR1 and CDR2: SGHTA, FQGTGA. This CDR3 reads CASSPRKRGGLQETQYF. Written as DNA, the CDR3 is TGTGCCAGCAGCCCCCGGAAGAGGGGGGGACTCCAAGAGACCCAGTACTTC.

The chain links TRBV6-6 to TRBJ2-1; TRBD2 matches at 7 bases. The CDR3 has 13 amino acids. Germline-derived CDR1 and CDR2 are MNHNY and SVGAGI (reference sequence). V gave up 2 bases and J gave up 15 bases; unmatched junction bases: 10. Here the CDR3 reads CASSYPGLGRWFF. Written as DNA, the CDR3 is TGTGCCAGCAGTTACCCTGGACTAGGACGTTGGTTCTTC.

The chain recombines TRBV28 with TRBJ1-2; a possible D gene is TRBD1 (6 bases). This CDR3 has 13 amino acids. V was cut by 4 bases and J by 1 base, with 7 bases left in between. Germline CDR1 and CDR2: MDHEN and SYDVKM. In DNA form, the CDR3 reads TGTGCCAGCAGTTCAGGGGATAACTATGGCTACACCTTC. Its protein is CASSSGDNYGYTF.

The CDR3 nucleotides are TGTGCTAGTGGTTTGCCCGCGTCCTCAGGAAGATACGAGCAGTACTTC. Translating gives CASGLPASSGRYEQYF. V gene TRBV12-5 combines with J gene TRBJ2-7; no definite D call. The germline V gene encodes CDR1 LGHNT and CDR2 FRNRAP. V shed 2 bases and J shed 4 bases, with 18 bases lying between them. The length of the CDR3 is 16 residues. Using reference TRBV12-5 and TRBJ2-7 for the parts outside the CDR3, the full variable domain is DARVTQTPRHKVTEMGQEVTMRCQPILGHNTVFWYRQTMMQGLELLAYFRNRAPLDDSGMPKDRFSAEMPDATLATLKIQPSEPRDSAVYFCASGLPASSGRYEQYFGPGTRLTVT.

The gene calls are TRBV19 and TRBJ2-7, with D perhaps TRBD2 (6 bases). CDR1 is LNHDA, CDR2 SQIVND, per germline (reference sequence). The V end was cut by 3 bases, the J end by 3 bases, with 15 bases between. The length of the CDR3 is 15 residues. CDR3: CASSITASALYEQYF. CDR3 nucleotide sequence: TGTGCCAGTAGTATCACGGCTAGCGCACTCTACGAGCAGTACTTC.

This clone has a handful of counts. This chain links TRBV6-1 with TRBJ1-1; 7 bases align to TRBD1. J was trimmed by 4 bases and V by 2 bases; bases with no gene match: 1. CDR1 is MNHNS and CDR2 is SASEGT in the germline V gene. This CDR3 is 13 amino acids long. CDR3 loop: CASSESGGTEAFF. CDR3 sequence (DNA): TGTGCCAGCAGTGAATCAGGGGGCACTGAAGCTTTCTTT.

The chain uses TRBV6-6 and TRBJ2-7, with TRBD1 matching 7 bases. The ends lost 4 bases at V and 5 bases at J; junction bases unmatched: 8. The V gene's germline CDR1 is MNHNY and CDR2 SVGAGI (reference sequence). There are 14 residues in the CDR3. The CDR3 nucleotides read TGTGCCAGCAGTTCCGGGACAGAATCCAACGAGCAGTACTTC. Its protein product is CASSSGTESNEQYF.

V is TRBV9 and J is TRBJ1-3; weak D call: TRBD1 (5 bases). The germline gives CDR1 SGDLS, CDR2 YYNGEE. With 5 bases removed from V and 3 bases from J, the gap between germline ends came to 6 bases. The CDR3 is 12 residues long. The CDR3 reads CASRGDGNTIYF. In DNA form, the CDR3 reads TGTGCCAGCAGAGGGGATGGAAACACCATATATTTT.

This chain joins TRBV6-6 and TRBJ2-1; D uncertain. V lost 2 bases to trimming and J lost 9 bases, with 8 bases between them. The CDR3 is 12 amino acids. Germline V CDR1 and CDR2: MNHNY, SVGAGI (reference sequence). CDR3 in DNA: TGTGCCAGCAGTTACCCGCGTGCTGAGCAGTTCTTC. The encoded protein is CASSYPRAEQFF.

The V call is TRBV28, the J call TRBJ1-4; 8 bases map to TRBD1. Germline V lookup: CDR1 MDHEN, CDR2 SYDVKM. This CDR3 comprises 14 residues. Trimming cost V 8 bases and J 4 bases; bases outside gene matches: 6. CDR3 loop: CASGTGGSNEKLFF. CDR3 nucleotides: TGTGCCAGCGGCACAGGGGGAAGTAATGAAAAACTGTTTTTT.

The rearrangement joins TRBV7-3 to TRBJ2-1, with 9 bases lining up with TRBD2. The CDR3 is 16 amino acids. Looked up from germline, CDR1 is SGHTA and CDR2 is FQGTGA. After removal of 4 bases from V and 3 bases from J, the junction contained 7 bases not matched to a gene. Here the CDR3 reads CASSYTGTSLYNEQFF. In nucleotides, the CDR3 is TGTGCCAGCAGCTATACCGGGACTAGCCTCTACAATGAGCAGTTCTTC.

CDR3 amino acids: CASSIQGSTGELFF. DNA for the CDR3: TGTGCCAGTAGTATCCAGGGGAGCACCGGGGAGCTGTTTTTT. The chain employs TRBV19 and TRBJ2-2, with D possibly being TRBD1 (6 bases). CDR3 length equals 14 residues. Trimming shortened V by 3 bases and J by 4 bases, and 9 bases separated the two germline ends. Germline-derived CDR1 and CDR2 are LNHDA and SQIVND (reference sequence). Combining the CDR3 with reference TRBV19 and TRBJ2-2 gives the whole variable domain DGGITQSPKYLFRKEGQNVTLSCEQNLNHDAMYWYRQDPGQGLRLIYYSQIVNDFQKGDIAEGYSVSREKKESFPLTVTSAQKNPTAFYLCASSIQGSTGELFFGEGSRLTVL.

The chain combines TRBV5-6 with TRBJ1-1; D is possibly TRBD1 (5 bases). Germline V CDR1 and CDR2: SGHDT, YYEEEE. The CDR3 covers 12 residues. V was clipped by 3 bases and J by 4 bases, with 7 bases between them. CDR3 region: CASSSGGTEAFF. In DNA form, the CDR3 reads TGTGCCAGCAGCTCGGGGGGCACTGAAGCTTTCTTT.

The chain uses TRBV27 and TRBJ2-1, with 16 bases lining up with TRBD2. There are 18 residues in the CDR3. Germline V lookup: CDR1 MNHEY, CDR2 SMNVEV (reference sequence). V gave up 5 bases and J gave up 4 bases; unmatched junction bases: 8. The CDR3 loop is CASSGGLAGGPSYNEQFF. The CDR3 region has the DNA TGTGCCAGCAGTGGGGGACTAGCGGGAGGGCCATCATACAATGAGCAGTTCTTC.

J is TRBJ1-2 and V is TRBV5-6; 10 bases fit TRBD1. Trimming at V came to 4 bases and at J to 6 bases, leaving 15 bases not matched to a gene. Germline-derived CDR1 and CDR2 are SGHDT and YYEEEE. This CDR3 contains 17 residues. CDR3 in DNA: TGTGCCAGCAGCCGCCCGACAGGGGGCGCCTTGGGCCATGGCTACACCTTC. Translating it yields CASSRPTGGALGHGYTF.

In its sample, this clone was seen a few times. The V gene is TRBV5-6, the J gene TRBJ2-3; TRBD2 agrees at 7 bases. CDR1 and CDR2 from the germline V gene are SGHDT and YYEEEE. The CDR3 has 13 amino acids. Germline trimming cut 2 bases from V and 5 bases from J; bases unmatched to any gene: 2. The CDR3 nucleotides read TGTGCCAGCAGCTTAGGACTAGTAGATACGCAGTATTTT. Translating it yields CASSLGLVDTQYF.

V usage is TRBV27 and J usage is TRBJ2-1; 8 bases map to TRBD2. The CDR3 contains 15 residues. The trim removed 7 bases at V and 10 bases at J, leaving 15 bases unmatched. Germline V lookup: CDR1 MNHEY, CDR2 SMNVEV (reference sequence). The CDR3 loop reads CASTGLGLGMEEQFF. DNA of the CDR3: TGTGCCAGCACCGGGCTGGGACTAGGGATGGAAGAGCAGTTCTTC.

V and J are TRBV19 and TRBJ1-5; D is undetermined. CDR3 length equals 15 residues. Trimming cost V 0 bases and J 6 bases, with 12 bases left between them. Germline loops: CDR1 LNHDA, CDR2 SQIVND (reference sequence). The DNA for the CDR3 is TGTGCCAGTAGTATAGACACTCTCGAGAGTCAGCCCCAGCATTTT. This sequence encodes CASSIDTLESQPQHF.

The genes are TRBV29-1 and TRBJ2-7; D is unresolved. The CDR3 consists of 12 residues. Between the trimmed V and J ends, which lost 7 bases and 2 bases, there was a span of 12 bases. CDR1 is SQVTM, CDR2 ANQGSEA, per germline. The CDR3 bases are TGCAGCGCCATAGGCGGAACCTACGAGCAGTACTTC. It specifies CSAIGGTYEQYF.

This chain links TRBV5-8 with TRBJ2-3; 7 nucleotides match TRBD1. J lost 3 bases, V lost 2 bases, and 6 bases had no gene match. The germline V gene has CDR1 SGHTS and CDR2 YDEGEE. CDR3 size: 15 residues. The CDR3 region is CASSFGQVRTDTQYF. The CDR3 region has the DNA TGTGCCAGCAGCTTCGGACAGGTTCGAACAGATACGCAGTATTTT.

This clone was recorded a few times. The J gene is TRBJ2-7, the V gene TRBV7-9; 9 positions match TRBD1. The germline V gene encodes CDR1 SEHNR and CDR2 FQNEAQ (reference sequence). This CDR3 has 14 amino acids. V shed 3 bases and J 5 bases; nucleotides not matched to a gene: 5. The CDR3 sequence: CASSFRDRVDEQYF. DNA of the CDR3: TGTGCCAGCAGCTTCCGGGACAGGGTCGACGAGCAGTACTTC.